These 10 T cell receptor beta chains share one sample of origin, sequenced in a study of blood T cell repertoires in COVID-19. Libraries were prepared by immunoSEQ multiplex PCR; TCRdb keeps only in-frame clonotypes and omits some of them. In the table there are around 50,000 clones, about 85% of which are singletons. Sequenced material: peripheral blood. These receptors were obtained from a woman of 80 years or more with COVID-19, enrolled during active disease.

The chain links TRBV30 to TRBJ2-2; 9 nucleotides match TRBD1. Germline V gene data show CDR1 as GTSNPN and CDR2 as SVGIG (reference sequence). With V trimmed by 4 bases and J by 5 bases, 8 bases remained unmatched. The CDR3 sequence is 15 residues long. The CDR3 loop reads CAWNPGQGSTGELFF. The CDR3, as DNA: TGTGCCTGGAACCCGGGACAGGGATCAACCGGGGAGCTGTTTTTT. Drawing the rest from reference TRBV30 and TRBJ2-2, the complete variable domain is SQTIHQWPATLVQPVGSPLSLECTVEGTSNPNLYWYRQAAGRGLQLLFYSVGIGQISSEVPQNLSASRPQDRQFILSSKKLLLSDSGFYLCAWNPGQGSTGELFFGEGSRLTVL.

This clone was found a few times. Written as DNA, the CDR3 is TGTGCCAGCAGCTTATTTCTAGCGGGGGGTTACAATGAGCAGTTCTTC. This codes for CASSLFLAGGYNEQFF. V gene TRBV7-2 combines with J gene TRBJ2-1, with 11 bases aligning to TRBD2. Germline V lookup: CDR1 SGHTA, CDR2 FQGNSA. V gave up 2 bases and J gave up 4 bases; unmatched junction bases: 4. The CDR3 is made up of 16 amino acids.

The chain is built from TRBV20-1 and TRBJ2-3; D might be TRBD2 (7 bases). CDR3 size: 14 residues. The ends were cut back, 3 bases at V and 5 bases at J, with 15 bases in the middle. Germline CDR1 reads DFQATT; CDR2 reads SNEGSKA (reference sequence). CDR3 nucleotides: TGCAGTGCTAGTCCGAGGGGGGGAATAGATACGCAGTATTTT. Residues: CSASPRGGIDTQYF.

The rearrangement joins TRBV7-2 to TRBJ2-7; the D gene is possibly TRBD2 (6 bases). This CDR3 contains 12 residues. CDR1 is SGHTA, CDR2 FQGNSA, per germline. V was shortened by 4 bases and J by 4 bases, with 8 bases between the two germline ends. CDR3 sequence reads: CASSSGVYEQYF. In DNA, the CDR3 is TGTGCCAGCAGCTCGGGAGTATACGAGCAGTACTTC.

The chain uses TRBV21-1 and TRBJ1-2; the table gives TRBD1 as D, unverified against the DNA. TRBV21-1 is recorded as a pseudogene. CDR3 length: 15 amino acids. The CDR3 reads CASVDRASWDYGYTF. In nucleotides, the CDR3 is TGTGCCAGCGTAGACAGGGCTTCTTGGGACTATGGCTACACCTTC.

The chain couples TRBV30 to TRBJ2-3; weak D call: TRBD1 (5 bases). V shed 2 bases and J shed 4 bases, with 10 bases lying between them. Germline loops: CDR1 GTSNPN, CDR2 SVGIG (reference sequence). The CDR3 contains 13 residues. CDR3 sequence: CAWSRQGADTQYF. Written as DNA, the CDR3 is TGTGCCTGGAGTAGGCAGGGTGCAGATACGCAGTATTTT.

This rearrangement joins TRBV30 to TRBJ1-5; unclear D gene. CDR3 length equals 13 residues. Germline CDR1 and CDR2: GTSNPN and SVGIG (reference sequence). The V gene lost 1 base and the J gene lost 3 bases, with 7 bases spanning the gap. The CDR3 spells CAWSAQNNQPQHF. The CDR3, as DNA: TGTGCCTGGAGTGCCCAGAACAATCAGCCCCAGCATTTT.

The CDR3: CATRQANYGYTF. CDR3 in DNA: TGTGCCACCCGACAGGCTAACTATGGCTACACCTTC. The J gene is TRBJ1-2, the V gene TRBV3-1 (or the pseudogene TRBV3-2); weak D call: TRBD1 (6 bases). The CDR3 runs to 12 residues. Germline V lookup: CDR1 LGHDT, CDR2 YNNKEL (reference sequence). V lost 10 bases to trimming and J lost 0 bases, with 9 bases between them.

The rearrangement joins TRBV5-5 to TRBJ2-7; 7 positions agree with TRBD1. CDR1 SGHKS and CDR2 YYEKEE come from the germline V gene (reference sequence). V lost 4 bases, J lost 3 bases, and 10 bases stayed unmatched. This CDR3 is 15 amino acids long. This CDR3 reads CASSVRQGPLYEQYF. The CDR3 DNA sequence: TGTGCCAGCAGCGTCCGACAGGGACCCCTCTACGAGCAGTACTTC.

This clone was counted a single time. Other DNA sequences in this specimen translate into the identical CDR3. The gene calls are TRBV6-5 and TRBJ1-5, with TRBD1 matching over 7 bases. The CDR3 totals 15 residues. CDR1 MNHEY and CDR2 SVGAGI come from the germline V gene. Trimming cost V 5 bases and J 4 bases; bases outside gene matches: 8. The CDR3 protein is CASSPSGGSNQPQHF. Written as DNA, the CDR3 is TGTGCCAGCAGTCCTTCAGGGGGATCGAATCAGCCCCAGCATTTT.